The rows below give T cell receptor beta chains drawn from one sample of a study of T cell responses to AZD1222 COVID-19 vaccine. The method was immunoSEQ multiplex PCR; TCRdb's version includes in-frame clones alone and lacks a portion of them. In the table there are 60,000 to 85,000 clones, 75% to 90% of which are singletons. Specimen: peripheral blood, collected on day 0 of AZD1222 vaccination. These receptors were obtained from an adult in good health. Both conserved end residues are part of each CDR3. Fields, in order: D gene, V gene, clone size, J gene, CDR3 DNA, CDR3 protein. The D gene is left open where the match is weak. Clone size is shown for a subset of rows, as once, few, many or a class of expanded clone.

>.|TRBV12-5|.|TRBJ2-7
TGTGCTAGTGGTTTGGTACCGGTCAGGGATGAGCAGTACTTC
CASGLVPVRDEQYF
>.|TRBV30|.|TRBJ1-6
TGTGCCTGGTCCCAGTCGGGTTCACCCCTCCACTTT
CAWSQSGSPLHF
>TRBD2|TRBV10-2|.|TRBJ2-2
TGCGCCAGCAGTGAGCTAGCGGGAGGTAGCGCGAACACCGGGGAGCTGTTTTTT
CASSELAGGSANTGELFF
>.|TRBV19|.|TRBJ2-2
TGTGCCAGCCTCAGGGGAGACCCCGGGGAGCTGTTTTTT
CASLRGDPGELFF
>.|TRBV30|.|TRBJ2-7
TGTGCCTGGAGTAGGAGTTACGAGCAGTACTTC
CAWSRSYEQYF
>.|TRBV11-3|.|TRBJ1-6
TGTGCCAGCAGCTTAGGTAGGGGGAGCTCCTATAATTCACCCCTCCACTTT
CASSLGRGSSYNSPLHF
>.|TRBV4-2|.|TRBJ1-1
TGTGCCAGCAGCCAAGTTAACACTGAAGCTTTCTTT
CASSQVNTEAFF
>TRBD1|TRBV10-3|once|TRBJ2-7
TGTGCCGCCTCTCAAGGACAGGGATCCTACGAGCAGTACTTC
CAASQGQGSYEQYF
>TRBD1|TRBV3-1/TRBV3-2|few|TRBJ2-2
TGTGCCAGCAGCCAAGTAAGGACAGGGGGCAACACCGGGGAGCTGTTTTTT
CASSQVRTGGNTGELFF
>TRBD1|TRBV11-2|.|TRBJ2-7
TGTGCCAGCAGTGACAGGGGGCGCCTATCAGCCTACGAGCAGTACTTC
CASSDRGRLSAYEQYF
>TRBD1|TRBV18|.|TRBJ1-4
TGTGCCAGCTCATCGGGGACAGGGGCAAATGAAAAACTGTTTTTT
CASSSGTGANEKLFF
>.|TRBV5-6|.|TRBJ2-1
TGTGCCAGCAGCTTGTGGGGCGGTCAGGGGAAGGAGCAGTTCTTC
CASSLWGGQGKEQFF
>.|TRBV7-2|.|TRBJ1-1
TGTGCCTCTGGGGGGGGACCTCAAGGGACTGAAGCTTTCTTT
CASGGGPQGTEAFF
>TRBD1|TRBV12-5|.|TRBJ1-1
TGTGCTAGTGGTTTGGGGATTCAGGGGGCGAAAGCTTTCTTT
CASGLGIQGAKAFF
>TRBD1|TRBV27|.|TRBJ1-2
TGTGCCAGCTCGGGGGACAGCATTCGTCGCACCTTC
CASSGDSIRRTF
>.|TRBV19|.|TRBJ2-3
TGTGCCAGTAGCGGGTCGGGGGGCGCAATCACAGATACGCAGTATTTT
CASSGSGGAITDTQYF
>.|TRBV5-4|.|TRBJ2-6
TGTGCCAGCAGCTTCGAGCGGATAAACTCTGGGGCCAACGTCCTGACTTTC
CASSFERINSGANVLTF
>TRBD1|TRBV19|.|TRBJ1-2
TGTGCCAGTAGTTCTCGGACAGGGGAGAAGGGCTACACCTTC
CASSSRTGEKGYTF
>.|TRBV27|once|TRBJ2-5
TGTGCCAGCAGTTTAATATTGACTCCCAAAGAGACCCAGTACTTC
CASSLILTPKETQYF
>TRBD1|TRBV6-5|.|TRBJ2-7
TGTGCCAGCAAGAGGCAGGGGGCAGGCTCCTACGAGCAGTACTTC
CASKRQGAGSYEQYF
>.|TRBV7-8|.|TRBJ2-5
TGTGCCAGCCAGCAGGGGTACCAAGAGACCCAGTACTTC
CASQQGYQETQYF
>.|TRBV15|.|TRBJ1-1
TGTGCCACCAGCAGAGATTATTGGGGGGCCACTGAAGCTTTCTTT
CATSRDYWGATEAFF
>.|TRBV18|.|TRBJ2-5
TGTGCCAGCTCACCACCGATGCGGGGATCGTCGGAGACCCAGTACTTC
CASSPPMRGSSETQYF
>.|TRBV4-2|once|TRBJ2-1
TGTGCCAGCAGCACCGGGACACTGGCTACTAATGAGCAGTTCTTC
CASSTGTLATNEQFF
>.|TRBV7-9|.|TRBJ2-7
TGTGCCAGCAGTCCTTCGGGAGCCTTAAGCTCCTACGAGCAGTACTTC
CASSPSGALSSYEQYF
>.|TRBV2|few|TRBJ2-1
TGTGCCAGCAGTACCGGGACACTACACAATGAGCAGTTCTTC
CASSTGTLHNEQFF
>.|TRBV2|.|TRBJ1-5
TGTGCCAGCAAGAAACAGATGGGGGCTCAGCCCCAGCATTTT
CASKKQMGAQPQHF
>.|TRBV25-1|.|TRBJ1-1
TGTGCCAGCAGTGAACCGGGACCCCGGGGAGAAGCTTTCTTT
CASSEPGPRGEAFF
>.|TRBV7-9|.|TRBJ1-2
TGTGCCAGCAGCTTCCCCATCGGACAGAAAGGCTACACCTTC
CASSFPIGQKGYTF
>.|TRBV9|.|TRBJ1-4
TGTGCCAGCAGCGTAGACGGAGCAGGTGAAAAACTGTTTTTT
CASSVDGAGEKLFF
>.|TRBV19|.|TRBJ1-1
TGTGCCAGTAGTATTCGGGGGGAACTCACTGAAGCTTTCTTT
CASSIRGELTEAFF
>.|TRBV19|.|TRBJ1-2
TGTGCCAGTCATCAGGACCGAACGTTAACAACTAACTATGGCTACACCTTC
CASHQDRTLTTNYGYTF
>.|TRBV7-8|.|TRBJ2-1
TGTGCCAGCAGCCACGGGCTCCCCGGGGAGCAGTTCTTC
CASSHGLPGEQFF
>TRBD1|TRBV2|.|TRBJ2-1
TGTGCCAGCAGTAGGGACAGCAATGAGCAGTTCTTC
CASSRDSNEQFF
>.|TRBV29-1|.|TRBJ1-1
TGCAGCGTTGCTAAGGGGGTGAACACTGAAGCTTTCTTT
CSVAKGVNTEAFF
>.|TRBV5-5|.|TRBJ1-6
TGTGCCAGCAGCTTGTTAGACACCTATTCACCCCTCCACTTT
CASSLLDTYSPLHF
>.|TRBV25-1|.|TRBJ2-1
TGTGCCAGCAGTGACACCAACAGGTTCTACAATGAGCAGTTCTTC
CASSDTNRFYNEQFF
>.|TRBV27|.|TRBJ1-4
TGTGCCAGCAGTTTATTAGGAGACAATCATGAAAAACTGTTTTTT
CASSLLGDNHEKLFF
>TRBD1|TRBV6-5|.|TRBJ1-4
TGTGCCAGCAGGACGGGACAGCGGGGAGAAAAACTGTTTTTT
CASRTGQRGEKLFF
>.|TRBV19|once|TRBJ2-2
TGTGCCAGTAGTTCGGATGGCGGGAATGGCGGGGAGCTGTTTTTT
CASSSDGGNGGELFF
>.|TRBV4-2|.|TRBJ2-4
TGTGCCAGCAGCCAAGGGGAAAACATTCAGTACTTC
CASSQGENIQYF
>.|TRBV3-1/TRBV3-2|once|TRBJ2-1
TGTGCCAGCAGCCAAGACAGAAACCCCGGAATCGATGAGCAGTTCTTC
CASSQDRNPGIDEQFF
>TRBD2|TRBV7-8|.|TRBJ2-2
TGTGCCAGCAGCTTAGCGCGCGGACTAGCGGCGAACACCGGGGAGCTGTTTTTT
CASSLARGLAANTGELFF
>.|TRBV18|.|TRBJ1-3
TGTGCCAGCTCACCACCGACACCGAGCAACACCATATATTTT
CASSPPTPSNTIYF
>TRBD2|TRBV5-4|few|TRBJ2-3
TGTGCCAGCATCCTCGGGGGGGCAGGGACAGATACGCAGTATTTT
CASILGGAGTDTQYF
>TRBD1|TRBV25-1|.|TRBJ1-1
TGTGCCAGCAGTGATTCCGGGACAGGGTTCCATGAAGCTTTCTTT
CASSDSGTGFHEAFF
>TRBD2|TRBV7-9|few|TRBJ2-2
TGTGCCAGCAGCTCGGGACTAGCGGGGGGACCAACCGGGGAGCTGTTTTTT
CASSSGLAGGPTGELFF
>.|TRBV5-1|.|TRBJ1-4
TGCGCCAGCAGCCTGTCAATTAATGAAAAACTGTTTTTT
CASSLSINEKLFF
>TRBD1|TRBV6-6|.|TRBJ2-3
TGTGCCAGCAGTTCCCGGGACAGGGGCACAGATACGCAGTATTTT
CASSSRDRGTDTQYF
>TRBD1|TRBV6-5|.|TRBJ1-1
TGTGCCAGCAGCGCACAGGGGAGCACTGAAGCTTTCTTT
CASSAQGSTEAFF
>.|TRBV5-6|.|TRBJ2-1
TGTGCCAGCAGCGTGGAGGGGGACTACAATGAGCAGTTCTTC
CASSVEGDYNEQFF
>TRBD2|TRBV5-4|.|TRBJ2-1
TGTGCCAGCACTTCGGGGACTAGCGTCTACAATGAGCAGTTCTTC
CASTSGTSVYNEQFF
>.|TRBV10-3|once|TRBJ2-5
TGTGCCACCAGTGGGACTCAAGAGACCCAGTACTTC
CATSGTQETQYF